Below, 23 T cell receptor beta chains from the same sample are listed, as sequenced in a study of tumor and adjacent non-tumor tissue in lung cancer. TCRbeta libraries were built with three rounds of nested PCR, modified from ARM-PCR. Via MiXCR, TCRdb re-called the multiplex PCR reads, giving one row per CDR3 protein. Of about 140,000 distinct CDR3 sequences in the sample, approximately 72% were seen once. RNA was extracted from bulk tissue without any cell sorting. Sequenced input: lung tumor tissue. The receptors shown here come from a man aged 55 to 69 with small cell lung cancer.

A word on this clonotype: The junction departs from the called germline gene at one end, perhaps through a read error. V and J are TRBV11-2 and TRBJ1-2; tentatively, D is TRBD1 (5 bases). This CDR3 comprises 16 residues. Germline V gene sequence: CDR1 SGHAT, CDR2 FQNNGV. The CDR3: CASGFRVPGGGYDYTF. CDR3 coding DNA: TGTGCCAGCGGCTTCAGGGTGCCGGGCGGTGGCTATGACTACACATTC.

The table lists this clonotype with a count of one. No conserved phenylalanine or tryptophan is present at the end of the CDR3, so a read error is the likely explanation. The chain recombines TRBV11-2 with TRBJ2-4; perhaps TRBD1 as D (5 bases). Germline V gene lookup returns CDR1 SGHAT and CDR2 FQNNGV. V lost 2 bases and J lost 6, with 20 bases in between. The length of the CDR3 is 17 residues. This chain's CDR3 is CASSLYRGTTGRNIQYL. In nucleotides, the CDR3 is TGTGCCAGCAGCTTATATAGGGGCACCACTGGTAGAAACATTCAGTACTTA.

The V gene is TRBV6-5, the J gene TRBJ2-7, with D maybe TRBD2 (7 bases). Germline V CDR1 and CDR2: MNHEY, SVGAGI. The CDR3 runs to 15 residues. CDR3 nucleotides: TGTGCCAGCAGGGGGGGGCTAGCGCCATACTACGAGCATTACGTC. The encoded protein is CASRGGLAPYYEHYV.

V and J are TRBV5-6 and TRBJ1-2; 7 bases map to TRBD1. Germline loops: CDR1 SGHDT, CDR2 YYEEEE. After removal of 2 bases from V and 9 bases from J, the junction contained 10 bases not matched to a gene. CDR3 length: 14 amino acids. The CDR3 loop reads CASSLPGQRIRYTF. CDR3 bases: TGTGCCAGCAGCTTACCGGGACAGAGGATTCGCTACACCTTC.

The count of this clonotype is one. CDR3 coding DNA: TGTGCCACCAGCAGGGACAGGGGGTCCTACAATGAGCAGTTCTTC. It specifies CATSRDRGSYNEQFF. The J gene is TRBJ2-1, the V gene TRBV15; 10 nucleotides match TRBD1. Germline values: CDR1 LNHNV, CDR2 YYDKDF (reference sequence). CDR3 length: 15 amino acids. Losses at the gene ends were 3 bases for V and 1 base for J; bases not matched to a gene: 0. The full variable domain, with the rest looked up from reference TRBV15 and TRBJ2-1, is DAMVIQNPRYQVTQFGKPVTLSCSQTLNHNVMYWYQQKSSQAPKLLFHYYDKDFNNEADTPDNFQSRRPNTSFCFLDIRSPGLGDTAMYLCATSRDRGSYNEQFFGPGTRLTVL.

Turning to this clonotype: The CDR3 carries no conserved terminal phenylalanine or tryptophan, so it likely arises from a read error. This sequence joins TRBV12-3 or TRBV12-4 and TRBJ2-1, with 11 bases identical to TRBD2. This CDR3 region has 15 residues. The CDR3 is CASSQTSGTYSEQFL. CDR3 in DNA: TGTGCCAGCAGTCAGACTAGCGGGACCTACAGTGAGCAGTTCCTC.

In the case of this clonotype: At one of its ends the junction is not consistent with the germline gene, which may arise from a read error. This chain connects TRBV9 to TRBJ2-7; 7 nucleotides agree with TRBD1. The CDR3 extends over 14 amino acids. The germline CDR1 and CDR2 sequences are SGDLS and YYNGEE. CDR3: CASSAIGTDYEQYF. CDR3 sequence (DNA): TGTGCCAGTAGCGCCATCGGGACAGACTACGAGCAGTACTTC. The full variable domain, rest sourced from reference TRBV9 and TRBJ2-7, is DSGVTQTPKHLITATGQRVTLRCSPRSGDLSVYWYQQSLDQGLQFLIQYYNGEERAKGNILERFSAQQFPDLHSELNLSSLELGDSALYFCASSAIGTDYEQYFGPGTRLTVT.

This clonotype has a handful of counts. The V call is TRBV28, the J call TRBJ2-7, with D possibly being TRBD1 (5 bases). This CDR3 comprises 12 residues. Germline values: CDR1 MDHEN, CDR2 SYDVKM. CDR3 sequence: CVSTGASYEQYF. The CDR3 DNA sequence: TGTGTATCAACAGGAGCCTCCTACGAGCAGTACTTC.

This clonotype was seen a single time. One end of the junction is discordant with germline, which a read error may explain. The chain couples TRBV20-1 to TRBJ1-6; D might be TRBD1 (5 bases). The germline V gene encodes CDR1 DFQATT and CDR2 SNEGSKA (reference sequence). The CDR3 is 14 residues long. The CDR3 protein is CSVRHGTLNSPLHF. As DNA, the CDR3 is TGCAGTGTTAGACATGGGACCCTAAATTCACCCCTCCACTTT.

This clonotype was seen repeatedly, ten times or more. The chain joins TRBV20-1 to TRBJ1-1; D not certain. Trimming left V 3 bases short and J 4 bases short, with 9 bases between. The CDR3 consists of 12 residues. Germline V gene sequence: CDR1 DFQATT, CDR2 SNEGSKA (reference sequence). The CDR3 DNA reads as TGCAGTGCTAGCCCCGGGGTCACTGAAGCTTTCTTT. This sequence encodes CSASPGVTEAFF.

To note about this clonotype: Here the CDR3 omits its conserved ending phenylalanine or tryptophan, so a read error is the likely source. The chain links TRBV12-3 or TRBV12-4 to TRBJ2-7, with D perhaps matching TRBD2 (6 bases). The CDR3 totals 13 residues. Deletions cut 6 bases from V and 4 bases from J, with 13 bases between. The CDR3 sequence: CASSRQGRYEQYI. The CDR3 bases are TGTGCCAGCAGCCGACAAGGGAGGTACGAGCAGTACATC.

The gene calls are TRBV6-2 or TRBV6-3 and TRBJ2-7; TRBD2 is a possible D gene (5 bases). Trimming left V 2 bases short and J 10 bases short, with 24 bases between. This CDR3 has 16 residues. The germline V gene has CDR1 MNHEY and CDR2 SVGEGT. The CDR3 nucleotides are TGTGCCAGCAGTTACCAGAGAGGGTCTTTGTGGTGGGATCAGTACTTC. Translated: CASSYQRGSLWWDQYF.

Points on this clonotype: At one end the junction does not follow the germline gene, possibly because of a read error. J is TRBJ2-3 and V is TRBV20-1; D not resolved. This CDR3 is 13 amino acids long. The V gene's germline CDR1 is DFQATT and CDR2 SNEGSKA (reference sequence). In nucleotides, the CDR3 is TGCAATGCTATGCCGGTTCTGGGGAATACGCAGTATTTT. This encodes CNAMPVLGNTQYF.

The gene calls are TRBV11-2 and TRBJ1-3; unclear D gene. Trimming took 6 bases from V and 0 from J, leaving 9 bases between them. The CDR3 has 14 residues. The germline V gene encodes CDR1 SGHAT and CDR2 FQNNGV. The CDR3 loop reads CASSSKASGNTIYF. CDR3 coding DNA: TGTGCCAGCAGTTCTAAGGCCTCTGGAAACACCATATATTTT. The complete variable domain, with remaining parts taken from reference TRBV11-2 and TRBJ1-3, reads EAGVAQSPRYKIIEKRQSVAFWCNPISGHATLYWYQQILGQGPKLLIQFQNNGVVDDSQLPKDRFSAERLKGVDSTLKIQPAKLEDSAVYLCASSSKASGNTIYFGEGSWLTVV.

This clonotype was seen a single time. One end of the junction fails to match germline, which may point to a read error. This chain links TRBV6-6 with TRBJ1-6; no clear D. The germline gives CDR1 MNHNY, CDR2 SVGAGI (reference sequence). The CDR3 is 15 residues long. Here the CDR3 DNA reads TGTGCCAGCAGTTACAAGGATTCCTATAATACACCCCTCCACTTT. Translation: CASSYKDSYNTPLHF.

Points on this clonotype: Germline and junction disagree at one end, which may indicate a read error. J is TRBJ2-3 and V is TRBV24-1; D might be TRBD1 (6 bases). The germline CDR1 and CDR2 sequences are KGHDR and SFDVKD. The CDR3 consists of 15 residues. CDR3 nucleotide sequence: TGTGGCACCAGTGTCACCGGGACAACCACAGATACGCAGTATTTT. The encoded protein is CGTSVTGTTTDTQYF.

This clonotype occurred a few times. The rearrangement links TRBV12-3 or TRBV12-4 to TRBJ2-1; the D gene is possibly TRBD2 (6 bases). CDR3 length: 12 residues. V lost 3 bases and J lost 13, with 13 bases in between. The CDR3 spells CASSLRGRSQFF. CDR3 coding DNA: TGTGCCAGCAGTTTGAGAGGGAGGTCCCAGTTCTTC.

About this clonotype itself: The missing conserved phenylalanine or tryptophan at the end of this CDR3 makes a read error likely. This rearrangement joins TRBV5-6 to TRBJ1-5; D is uncertain. CDR1 is SGHDT and CDR2 is YYEEEE in the germline V gene. The V gene lost 4 bases and the J gene lost 5 bases, with 10 bases spanning the gap. This CDR3 comprises 13 residues. The CDR3 bases are TGTGCCAGCAGCCCCCAGTTCGATCAGCCCCAGCATCTT. Protein product: CASSPQFDQPQHL.

This sequence joins TRBV5-1 and TRBJ2-6; 7 bases agree with TRBD2. The CDR3 runs 15 residues. The junction had 3 bases not matched to a gene; V was cut back by 2 bases and J by 4 bases. Per germline, CDR1 SGHRS and CDR2 YFSETQ. The CDR3, as DNA: TGCGCCAGCAGCTTAGATAGCGGGGGGGCCAACGTCCTGACTTTC. It codes for CASSLDSGGANVLTF.

The chain links TRBV7-8 to TRBJ1-1; tentatively, D is TRBD1 (5 bases). The V gene's germline CDR1 is SGHVS and CDR2 FQNEAQ. Trimming left V 5 bases short and J 0 bases short, with 13 bases between. This CDR3 region has 15 residues. CDR3 residues: CASSPMTEMNTEAFF. As DNA, the CDR3 is TGTGCCAGCAGCCCGATGACAGAAATGAACACTGAAGCTTTCTTT.

This clonotype occurred a few times. Germline is not matched at one junction end, which may reflect a read error. The genes are TRBV11-1 and TRBJ1-6, with 7 bases identical to TRBD1. Germline CDR1 is SGHAT and CDR2 is FQDESV (reference sequence). The CDR3 extends over 16 amino acids. The CDR3 loop is CTSSSGDRTHNSPLHF. Here the CDR3 DNA reads TGTACCAGCAGCTCGGGGGACAGAACGCATAATTCACCCCTCCACTTT.

Concerning this clonotype: Relative to the germline gene, one junction end is altered; a read error may explain this. For the CDR3, the DNA is TGCGCCACCAGCCTAATCCCGACAGGGGGCGCTTACGAGCAGTACTTC. The encoded protein is CATSLIPTGGAYEQYF. This rearrangement joins TRBV5-1 to TRBJ2-7; TRBD1 matches 10 bases. Germline V gives CDR1 SGHRS, CDR2 YFSETQ. The CDR3 length is 16 residues.

This chain uses TRBV6-2 or TRBV6-3 with TRBJ2-1; 7 bases line up with TRBD2. The V gene's germline CDR1 is MNHEY and CDR2 SVGEGT. Trimming removed 11 bases from V and 0 bases from J; junction bases left unmatched: 16. This CDR3 has 17 residues. CDR3 DNA: TGTGCCGCGAGGGGACTACCGGGCCTGAGCTCCTACAATGAGCAGTTCTTC. It yields the protein CAARGLPGLSSYNEQFF.